This entry describes one T cell receptor (beta chain). V lost 4 bases and J lost 3, with 7 bases in between. Per the germline V gene, CDR1 is ENHRY and CDR2 is SYGVKD. There are 12 residues in the CDR3. This entry is derived from a study of blood T cell repertoires in COVID-19. The study drew participants aged about 18 to 90 years from 20 to 30 US areas. Individuals in the exposed group had encountered a COVID-19 case within 2 weeks preceding study entry. The method was immunoSEQ multiplex PCR; TCRdb's version includes in-frame clones alone and lacks a portion of them. This repertoire shows about 240,000 clones, under 90% found once; its top ten account for about 3.9%.

This chain connects TRBV10-3 to TRBJ2-7, with D hard to call. The sequencing input was PBMCs or T cells enriched from blood (not recorded which). The receptor comes from a woman aged 40-49 years who had been exposed to COVID-19. DNA of the CDR3: TGTGCCATCAGTGGGAGCCTCTACGAGCAGTACTTC. Its translation is CAISGSLYEQYF.